The TCR beta chain under discussion was sequenced for a study of T cells after posttransplantation cyclophosphamide. The V end was cut by 0 bases, the J end by 0 bases, with 18 bases between. From germline, CDR1 is LGHNA and CDR2 YNFKEQ. The CDR3 extends over 19 amino acids. Here immunoSEQ multiplex PCR was the method, and the copy in TCRdb shows in-frame clones only, minus some. Altogether about 52,000 clones are present, 90% to 95% being singletons, with the ten largest covering 2.9%. The related graft donor's blood sample was taken on the day of bone marrow donation. The sample holds one count of this clone.

V and J are TRBV4-2 and TRBJ1-3; tentative D call: TRBD1 (6 bases). The source of this sequence is a woman aged 25-40 years in good health and a related stem cell transplant donor. Sequenced material: PBMCs. Written as DNA, the CDR3 is TGTGCCAGCAGCCAAGAGGGGGGGCCAGGCCGCGTCTCTGGAAACACCATATATTTT. Protein sequence: CASSQEGGPGRVSGNTIYF.